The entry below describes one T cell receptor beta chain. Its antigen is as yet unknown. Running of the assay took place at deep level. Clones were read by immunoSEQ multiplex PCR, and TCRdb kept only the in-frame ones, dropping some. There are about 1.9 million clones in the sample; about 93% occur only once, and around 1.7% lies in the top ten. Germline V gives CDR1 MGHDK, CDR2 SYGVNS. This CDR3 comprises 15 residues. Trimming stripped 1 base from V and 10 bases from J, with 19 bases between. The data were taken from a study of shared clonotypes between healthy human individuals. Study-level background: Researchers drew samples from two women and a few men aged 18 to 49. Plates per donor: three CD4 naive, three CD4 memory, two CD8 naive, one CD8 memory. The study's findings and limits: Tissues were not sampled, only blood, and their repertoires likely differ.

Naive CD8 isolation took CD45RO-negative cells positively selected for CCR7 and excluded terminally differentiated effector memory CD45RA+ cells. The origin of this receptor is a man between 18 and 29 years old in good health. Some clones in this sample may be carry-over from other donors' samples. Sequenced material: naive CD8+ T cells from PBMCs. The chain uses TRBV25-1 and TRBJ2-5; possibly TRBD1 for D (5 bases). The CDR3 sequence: CASSEFESPNRLQYF. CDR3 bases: TGTGCCAGCAGTGAATTCGAGAGCCCTAACAGGCTCCAGTACTTC. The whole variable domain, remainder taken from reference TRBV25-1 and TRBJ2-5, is EADIYQTPRYLVIGTGKKITLECSQTMGHDKMYWYQQDPGMELHLIHYSYGVNSTEKGDLSSESTVSRIRTEHFPLTLESARPSHTSQYLCASSEFESPNRLQYFGPGTRLLVL.